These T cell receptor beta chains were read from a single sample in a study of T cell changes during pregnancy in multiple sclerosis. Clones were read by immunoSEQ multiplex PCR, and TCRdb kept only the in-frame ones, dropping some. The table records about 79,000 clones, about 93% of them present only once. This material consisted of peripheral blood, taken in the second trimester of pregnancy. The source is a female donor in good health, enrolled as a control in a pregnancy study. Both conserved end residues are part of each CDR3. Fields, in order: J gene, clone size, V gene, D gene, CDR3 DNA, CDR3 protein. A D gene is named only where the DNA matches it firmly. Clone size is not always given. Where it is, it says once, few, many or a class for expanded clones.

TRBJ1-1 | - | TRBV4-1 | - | TGCGCCAGCAGCCAAGCAGGCAGACCGAACACTGAAGCTTTCTTT | CASSQAGRPNTEAFF
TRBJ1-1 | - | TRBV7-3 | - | TGTGCCAGCAGCTTAGAACCTCAAGGGGCATCTGAAGCTTTCTTT | CASSLEPQGASEAFF
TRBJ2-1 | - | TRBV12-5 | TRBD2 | TGTGCTAGTGGTTTAGGGGACTACAGCTCCTACAATGAGCAGTTCTTC | CASGLGDYSSYNEQFF
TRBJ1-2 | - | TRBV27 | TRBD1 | TGTGCCAGCAGTTCAGGGGGCGGCTATGGCTACACCTTC | CASSSGGGYGYTF
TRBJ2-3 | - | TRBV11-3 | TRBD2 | TGTGCCAGCAGCTTAAGGTTGCGGGGGGATACGCAGTATTTT | CASSLRLRGDTQYF
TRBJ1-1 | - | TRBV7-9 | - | TGTGCCAGCAGCTTAGGACAGGCGAAGAACGAAGCTTTCTTT | CASSLGQAKNEAFF
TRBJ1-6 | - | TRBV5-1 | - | TGCGCCAGCAGCTCGACAGTTAATTCACCCCTCCACTTT | CASSSTVNSPLHF
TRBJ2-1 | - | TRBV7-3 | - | TGTGCCAGCAGCGCACCGGGACTGGCGAGCAATGAGCAGTTCTTC | CASSAPGLASNEQFF
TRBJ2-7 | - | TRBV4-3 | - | TGCGCCAGCAGCCAAGAGGCGGGGCCTTACTACGAGCAGTACTTC | CASSQEAGPYYEQYF
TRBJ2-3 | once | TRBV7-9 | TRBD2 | TGTGCCAGCAGGGGACTAGCCGCAGATACGCAGTATTTT | CASRGLAADTQYF
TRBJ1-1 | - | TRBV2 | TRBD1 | TGTGCCAGCAGGAGGGACAGGGGGAACACTGAAGCTTTCTTT | CASRRDRGNTEAFF
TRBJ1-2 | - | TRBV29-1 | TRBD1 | TGCAGCGTCTACTTTTGGGACAGGGGCGGATATGGCTACACCTTC | CSVYFWDRGGYGYTF
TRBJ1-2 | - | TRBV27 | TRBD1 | TGTGCCAGCAGGAGACAGGGGAATGGCTACACCTTC | CASRRQGNGYTF
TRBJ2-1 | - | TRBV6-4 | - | TGTGCCAGCAGTCCCAGGGGAACAAGCGATGAGCAGTTCTTC | CASSPRGTSDEQFF
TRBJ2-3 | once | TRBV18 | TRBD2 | TGTGCCAGCCCTAGCGGGCAGGAAGTAGATACGCAGTATTTT | CASPSGQEVDTQYF
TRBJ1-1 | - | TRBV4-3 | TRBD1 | TGCGCCAGCAGCCAAGACAGGGGGCCCCCTGAAGCTTTCTTT | CASSQDRGPPEAFF
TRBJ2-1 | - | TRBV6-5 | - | TGTGCCAGCAGTTACGAGGCATGGAATGAGCAGTTCTTC | CASSYEAWNEQFF
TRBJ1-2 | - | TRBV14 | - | TGTGCCAGCAGCCAAGATACAGGGTGGAATAACTATGGCTACACCTTC | CASSQDTGWNNYGYTF
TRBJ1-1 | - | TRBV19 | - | TGTGCCAGTAGTGCCTCAGGAAGAGAAGCTTTCTTT | CASSASGREAFF
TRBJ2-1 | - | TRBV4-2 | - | TGTGCCAGCAGCCGGAATTGGGACCCCTACGACGCGGGGAATGAGCAGTTCTTC | CASSRNWDPYDAGNEQFF